This entry features one TCR beta chain sequence. What this receptor recognizes is not known. Base qualities were left out, and no much larger clone turns up one base away. Between the V and J ends, shortened by 4 bases and 4 bases respectively, the junction contains 9 bases. The CDR3 numbers 13 residues from cysteine through phenylalanine. Solely the CDR3 DNA is kept, with 39 bases framed from the first base. From the germline V gene, CDR1 is SGHTA and CDR2 is FQGNSA. This sample was included in a study of response to subunit inactivated influenza vaccine listed by TCRdb under 2018. At the level of the whole study: To follow how T cells responded to a trivalent subunit inactivated influenza vaccine, the researchers relied on deep quantitative profiling of the T cell receptor repertoire.

Overall study results and their limits: The authors proposed that each seasonal influenza vaccination may bring in only a limited number of new T cells.

Libraries were constructed by RT-PCR. Sequencing was carried out with an Illumina HiSeq 2500. TCRdb reprocessed the public reads (quality trimming at Q25 with fastp, clone calling with MiXCR) and kept in-frame beta chains. Rows merge per CDR3 protein into single entries with the most common DNA and genes. In this sample the table shows 550,000 to 800,000 distinct CDR3 sequences, 15% to 18% of which occur a single time. Jointly, the top ten make up around a tenth of the sample. This TCR derives from a man aged 50 to 60 who received an inactivated influenza vaccine. Donor details come from another sample of the same person, matched by shared clones. The sample was PBMCs from blood, taken about 13 days after vaccination. The rearrangement joined TRBV7-2 to TRBJ2-3, with the D gene too uncertain to name. The nucleotide sequence reads TGTGCCAGCAGCTCAAACCCAGCAGATACGCAGTATTTT. Its protein reads: CASSSNPADTQYF.